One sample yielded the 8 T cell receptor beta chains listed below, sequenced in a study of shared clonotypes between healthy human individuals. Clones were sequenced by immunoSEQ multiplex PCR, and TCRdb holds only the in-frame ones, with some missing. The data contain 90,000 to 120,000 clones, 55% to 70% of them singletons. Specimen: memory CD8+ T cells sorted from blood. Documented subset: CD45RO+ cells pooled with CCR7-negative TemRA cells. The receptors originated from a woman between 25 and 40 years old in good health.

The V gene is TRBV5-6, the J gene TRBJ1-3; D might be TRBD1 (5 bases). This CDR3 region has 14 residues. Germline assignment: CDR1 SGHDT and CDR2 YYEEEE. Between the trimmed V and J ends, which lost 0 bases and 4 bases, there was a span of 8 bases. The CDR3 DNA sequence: TGTGCCAGCAGCTTGGCTGGGGCCGGAAACACCATATATTTT. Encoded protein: CASSLAGAGNTIYF.

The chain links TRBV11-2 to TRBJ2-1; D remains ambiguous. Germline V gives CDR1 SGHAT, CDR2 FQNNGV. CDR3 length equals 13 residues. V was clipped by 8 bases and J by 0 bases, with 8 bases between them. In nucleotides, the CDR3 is TGTGCCAGCTCAGGCGGCTCCTACAATGAGCAGTTCTTC. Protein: CASSGGSYNEQFF.

CDR3 sequence (DNA): TGTGCCAGTAGGGCTGATCAGGGATTTCAGCCCCAGCATTTT. The encoded protein is CASRADQGFQPQHF. The V call is TRBV19, the J call TRBJ1-5, with D perhaps TRBD1 (5 bases). V lost 6 bases to trimming and J lost 6 bases, with 15 bases between them. Germline CDR1 LNHDA, CDR2 SQIVND (reference sequence). The CDR3 contains 14 residues. The whole variable domain, filled in from reference TRBV19 and TRBJ1-5, reads DGGITQSPKYLFRKEGQNVTLSCEQNLNHDAMYWYRQDPGQGLRLIYYSQIVNDFQKGDIAEGYSVSREKKESFPLTVTSAQKNPTAFYLCASRADQGFQPQHFGDGTRLSIL.

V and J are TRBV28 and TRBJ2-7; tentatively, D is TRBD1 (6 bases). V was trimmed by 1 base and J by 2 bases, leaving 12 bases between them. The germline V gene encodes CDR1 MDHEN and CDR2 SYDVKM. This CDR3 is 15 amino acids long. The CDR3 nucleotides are TGTGCCAGCAGTTTATTTCCTGGGACACCCTACGAGCAGTACTTC. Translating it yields CASSLFPGTPYEQYF.

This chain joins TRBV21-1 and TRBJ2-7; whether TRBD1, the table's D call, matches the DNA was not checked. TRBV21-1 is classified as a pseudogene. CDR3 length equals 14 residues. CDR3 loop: CASSSGTRPYEQYF. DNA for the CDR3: TGTGCCAGCAGCTCCGGGACAAGGCCCTACGAGCAGTACTTC.

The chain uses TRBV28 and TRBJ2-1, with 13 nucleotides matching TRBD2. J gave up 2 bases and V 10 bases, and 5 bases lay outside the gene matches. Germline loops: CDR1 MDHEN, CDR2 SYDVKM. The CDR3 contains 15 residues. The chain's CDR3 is CATTSGRAAYNEQFF. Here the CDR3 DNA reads TGTGCCACTACTAGCGGGAGGGCCGCCTACAATGAGCAGTTCTTC.

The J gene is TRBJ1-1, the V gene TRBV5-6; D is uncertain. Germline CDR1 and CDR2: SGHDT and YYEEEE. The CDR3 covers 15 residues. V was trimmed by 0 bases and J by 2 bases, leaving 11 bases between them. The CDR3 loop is CASSLGGPINTEAFF. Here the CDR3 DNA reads TGTGCCAGCAGCTTGGGGGGTCCGATAAACACTGAAGCTTTCTTT.

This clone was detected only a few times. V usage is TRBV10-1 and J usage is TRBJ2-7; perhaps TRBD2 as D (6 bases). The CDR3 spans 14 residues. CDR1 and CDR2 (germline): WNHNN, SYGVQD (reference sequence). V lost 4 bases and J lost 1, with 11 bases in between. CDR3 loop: CASSGVAGSYEQYF. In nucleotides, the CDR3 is TGCGCCAGCAGTGGAGTGGCGGGATCCTACGAGCAGTACTTC.